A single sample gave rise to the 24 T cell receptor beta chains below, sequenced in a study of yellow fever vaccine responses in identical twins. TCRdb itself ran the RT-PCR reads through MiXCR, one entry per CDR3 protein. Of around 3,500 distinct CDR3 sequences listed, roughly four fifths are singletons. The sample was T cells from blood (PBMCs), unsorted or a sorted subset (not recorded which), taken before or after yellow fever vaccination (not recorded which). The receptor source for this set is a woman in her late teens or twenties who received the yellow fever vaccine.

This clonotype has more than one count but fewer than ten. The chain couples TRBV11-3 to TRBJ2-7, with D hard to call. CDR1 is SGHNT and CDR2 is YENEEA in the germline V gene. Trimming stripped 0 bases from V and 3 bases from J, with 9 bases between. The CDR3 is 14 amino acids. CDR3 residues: CASSLDPWDYEQYF. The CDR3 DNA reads TGTGCCAGCAGCTTAGACCCCTGGGACTACGAGCAGTACTTC.

This chain's CDR3 is CASLLSSGSLNEQFF. The CDR3 DNA follows: TGTGCCAGCCTACTCTCTAGCGGGAGTCTCAATGAGCAGTTCTTC. The genes are TRBV11-2 and TRBJ2-1; 10 bases fit TRBD2. CDR1 is SGHAT, CDR2 FQNNGV, per germline. The CDR3 has 15 residues. Trimming removed 8 bases from V and 6 bases from J; junction bases left unmatched: 10.

The CDR3 bases are TGCAGCGTTCCGAGGGGGGCATCGCAGTTCTTC. As protein: CSVPRGASQFF. The gene calls are TRBV29-1 and TRBJ2-1; D might be TRBD1 or TRBD2, each matching 6 bases. Deletions cut 5 bases from V and 12 bases from J, with 14 bases between. The CDR3 is 11 amino acids. CDR1 is SQVTM and CDR2 is ANQGSEA in the germline V gene.

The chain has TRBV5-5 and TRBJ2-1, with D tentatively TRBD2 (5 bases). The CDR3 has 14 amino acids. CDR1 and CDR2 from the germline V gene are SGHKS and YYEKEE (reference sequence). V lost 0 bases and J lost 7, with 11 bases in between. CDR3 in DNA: TGTGCCAGCAGCTTGGGAGGGAACCAAAATGAGCAGTTCTTC. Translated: CASSLGGNQNEQFF.

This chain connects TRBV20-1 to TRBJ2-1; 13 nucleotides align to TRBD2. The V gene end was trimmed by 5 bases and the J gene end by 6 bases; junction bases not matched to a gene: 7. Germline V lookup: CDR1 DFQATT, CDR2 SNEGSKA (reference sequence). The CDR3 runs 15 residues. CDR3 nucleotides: TGCAGTGCTTCCCCTCGACTAGCGGGGGGCAATGAGCAGTTCTTC. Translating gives CSASPRLAGGNEQFF.

The CDR3 is CASSLTSIPEQYF. The CDR3 bases are TGTGCCAGCAGCTTAACGTCCATTCCCGAGCAGTACTTC. This chain connects TRBV7-9 to TRBJ2-7; D gene unclear. Trimming removed 2 bases at V and 6 bases at J, with 11 bases between. The CDR3 has 13 amino acids. CDR1 is SEHNR and CDR2 is FQNEAQ in the germline V gene (reference sequence).

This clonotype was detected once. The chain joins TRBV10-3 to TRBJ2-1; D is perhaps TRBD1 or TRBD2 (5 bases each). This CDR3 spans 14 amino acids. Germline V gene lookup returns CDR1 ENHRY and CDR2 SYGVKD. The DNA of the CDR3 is TGTCTCATCAGTGTAGTCAGGGAGTCCACTGAGCAGTTCTTC. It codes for CLISVVRESTEQFF.

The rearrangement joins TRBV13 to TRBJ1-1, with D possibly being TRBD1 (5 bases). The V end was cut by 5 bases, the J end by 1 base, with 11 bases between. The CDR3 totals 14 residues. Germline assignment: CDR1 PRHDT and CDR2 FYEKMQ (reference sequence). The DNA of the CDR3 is TGTGCCAGCAGCGCCGGGGGTGAGAACACTGAAGCTTTCTTT. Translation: CASSAGGENTEAFF.

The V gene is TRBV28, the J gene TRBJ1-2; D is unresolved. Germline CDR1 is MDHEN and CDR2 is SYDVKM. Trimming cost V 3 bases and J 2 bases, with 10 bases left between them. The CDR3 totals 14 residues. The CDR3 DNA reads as TGTGCCAGCAGTTTCGTTCGGGGAAACTATGGCTACACCTTC. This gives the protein CASSFVRGNYGYTF.

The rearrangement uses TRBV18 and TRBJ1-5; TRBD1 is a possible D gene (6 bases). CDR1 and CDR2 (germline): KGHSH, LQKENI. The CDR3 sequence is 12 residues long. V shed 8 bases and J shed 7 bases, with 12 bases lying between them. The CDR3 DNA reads TGTGCCAGCCCCCCAGGGGCCCAGCCCCAGCATTTT. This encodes CASPPGAQPQHF.

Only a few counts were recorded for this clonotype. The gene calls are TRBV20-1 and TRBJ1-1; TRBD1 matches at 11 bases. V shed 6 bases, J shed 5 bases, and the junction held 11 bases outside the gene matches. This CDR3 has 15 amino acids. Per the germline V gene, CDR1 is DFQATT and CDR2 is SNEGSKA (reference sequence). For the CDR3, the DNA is TGCAGTGCGGACCCGGACAGGGGGCGATGGACTGAAGCTTTCTTT. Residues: CSADPDRGRWTEAFF.

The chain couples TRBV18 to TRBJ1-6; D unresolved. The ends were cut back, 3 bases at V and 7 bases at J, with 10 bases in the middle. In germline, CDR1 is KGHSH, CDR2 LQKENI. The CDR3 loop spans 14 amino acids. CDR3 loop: CASSPGMRNSPLHF. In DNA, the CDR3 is TGTGCCAGCTCACCGGGGATGAGGAATTCACCCCTCCACTTT.

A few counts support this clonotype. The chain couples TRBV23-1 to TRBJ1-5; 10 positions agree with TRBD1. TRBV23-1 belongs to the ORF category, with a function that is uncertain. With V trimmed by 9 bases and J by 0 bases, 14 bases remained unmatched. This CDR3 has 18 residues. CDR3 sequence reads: CARGTGQGQSYSNQPQHF. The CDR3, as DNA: TGCGCCAGAGGAACGGGACAGGGGCAGAGTTATAGCAATCAGCCCCAGCATTTT.

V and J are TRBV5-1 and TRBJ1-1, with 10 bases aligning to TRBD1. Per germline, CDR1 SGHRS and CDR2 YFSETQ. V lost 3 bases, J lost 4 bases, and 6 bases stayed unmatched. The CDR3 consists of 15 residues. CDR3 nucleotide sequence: TGCGCCAGCAGCTCCGGACAGGGGGGCCCCACTGAAGCTTTCTTT. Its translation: CASSSGQGGPTEAFF.

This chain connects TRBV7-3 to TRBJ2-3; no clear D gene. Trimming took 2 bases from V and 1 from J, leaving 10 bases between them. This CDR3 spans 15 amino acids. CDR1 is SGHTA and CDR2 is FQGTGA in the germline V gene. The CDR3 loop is CASSLLGSGTDTQYF. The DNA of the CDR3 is TGTGCCAGCAGCTTATTGGGAAGCGGCACAGATACGCAGTATTTT.

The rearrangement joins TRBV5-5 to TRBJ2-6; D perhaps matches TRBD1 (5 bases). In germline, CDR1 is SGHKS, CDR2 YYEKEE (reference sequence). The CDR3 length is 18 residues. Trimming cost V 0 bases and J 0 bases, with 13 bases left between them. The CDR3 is CASSLGQRRFSGANVLTF. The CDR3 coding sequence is TGTGCCAGCAGCTTGGGACAGAGAAGATTCTCTGGGGCCAACGTCCTGACTTTC.

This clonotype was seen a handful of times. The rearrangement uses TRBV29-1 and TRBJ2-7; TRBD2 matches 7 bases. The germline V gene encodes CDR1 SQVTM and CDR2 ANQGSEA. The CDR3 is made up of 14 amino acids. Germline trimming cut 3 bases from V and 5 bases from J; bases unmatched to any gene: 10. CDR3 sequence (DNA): TGCAGCGTTGATCCCCGCGGGGCGGGAGACGAGCAGTACTTC. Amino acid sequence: CSVDPRGAGDEQYF.

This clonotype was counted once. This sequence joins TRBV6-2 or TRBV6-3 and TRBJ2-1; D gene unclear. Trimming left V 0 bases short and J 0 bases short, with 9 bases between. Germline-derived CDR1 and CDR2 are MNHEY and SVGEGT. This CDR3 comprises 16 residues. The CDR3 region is CASSYSPENSYNEQFF. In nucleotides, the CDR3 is TGTGCCAGCAGTTACTCGCCAGAGAACTCCTACAATGAGCAGTTCTTC.

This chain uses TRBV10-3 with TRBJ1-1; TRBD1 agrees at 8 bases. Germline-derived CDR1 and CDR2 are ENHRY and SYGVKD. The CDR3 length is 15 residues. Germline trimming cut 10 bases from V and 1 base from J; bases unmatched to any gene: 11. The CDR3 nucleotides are TGTGCCACCTCCTACGGACAGGGCGGGAACACTGAAGCTTTCTTT. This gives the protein CATSYGQGGNTEAFF.

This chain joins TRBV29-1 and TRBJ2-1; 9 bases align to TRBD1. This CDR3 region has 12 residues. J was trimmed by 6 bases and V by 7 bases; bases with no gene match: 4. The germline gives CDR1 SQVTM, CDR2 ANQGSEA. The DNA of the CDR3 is TGCAGCGAAACGACAGGGGGCAATGAGCAGTTCTTC. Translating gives CSETTGGNEQFF.

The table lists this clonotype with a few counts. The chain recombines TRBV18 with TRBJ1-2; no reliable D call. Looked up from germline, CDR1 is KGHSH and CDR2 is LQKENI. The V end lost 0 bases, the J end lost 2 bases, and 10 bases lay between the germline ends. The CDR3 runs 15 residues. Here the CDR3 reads CASSPPIGRNYGYTF. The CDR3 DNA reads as TGTGCCAGCTCACCACCGATAGGACGGAACTATGGCTACACCTTC.

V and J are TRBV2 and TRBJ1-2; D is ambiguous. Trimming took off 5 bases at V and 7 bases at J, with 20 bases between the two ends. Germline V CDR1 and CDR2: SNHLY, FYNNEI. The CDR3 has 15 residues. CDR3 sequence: CASSFRGDGQVGYTF. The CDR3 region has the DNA TGTGCCAGCAGTTTCCGCGGGGATGGGCAGGTTGGCTACACCTTC.

The CDR3 region is CASSLGTSVYEQYF. CDR3 nucleotides: TGTGCCAGCAGCTTGGGGACTAGCGTTTACGAGCAGTACTTC. This chain connects TRBV7-8 to TRBJ2-7; 10 nucleotides line up with TRBD2. Germline CDR1 SGHVS, CDR2 FQNEAQ. CDR3 length: 14 amino acids. Trimming at V came to 3 bases and at J to 4 bases, leaving 3 bases not matched to a gene.

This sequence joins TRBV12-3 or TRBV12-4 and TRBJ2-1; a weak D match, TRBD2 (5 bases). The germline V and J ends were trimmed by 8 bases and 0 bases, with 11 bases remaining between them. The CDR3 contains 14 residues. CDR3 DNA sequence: TGTGCCAGCCGGCTAGCTGACTCCTACAATGAGCAGTTCTTC. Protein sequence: CASRLADSYNEQFF.